Listed below are T cell receptor beta chains from one sample, sequenced in a study of blood T cell repertoires in COVID-19. Libraries were prepared by immunoSEQ multiplex PCR; TCRdb keeps only in-frame clonotypes and omits some of them. This sample carries roughly 200,000 clones, around 80% of them seen once, and the ten largest clones take approximately 13%. The sequenced sample consisted of peripheral blood. These receptors came from a man between 45 and 60 years old who had recovered from COVID-19. Each CDR3 is given with its conserved first and last residue. Each record gives: clone size, V gene, J gene, D gene, CDR3 protein, CDR3 DNA. The D gene is left open where the match is weak. A row's size may be missing; if present it is once, few, many or a size class.

clone_size: NA; v_call: TRBV5-8; j_call: TRBJ1-5; d_call: NA; cdr3_aa: CASSLYFLTINQPQHF; cdr3_nt: TGTGCCAGCAGCTTGTATTTCTTGACTATTAATCAGCCCCAGCATTTT
clone_size: few; v_call: TRBV13; j_call: TRBJ2-7; d_call: TRBD1; cdr3_aa: CASSFLSLPLWDRAYEQYF; cdr3_nt: TGTGCCAGCAGCTTTCTCTCCCTTCCTTTATGGGACAGAGCCTACGAGCAGTACTTC
clone_size: NA; v_call: TRBV2; j_call: TRBJ2-1; d_call: TRBD2; cdr3_aa: CASSSRTSGRTNEQFF; cdr3_nt: TGTGCCAGCAGTTCCCGGACTAGCGGGAGAACGAATGAGCAGTTCTTC
clone_size: NA; v_call: TRBV11-3; j_call: TRBJ2-7; d_call: TRBD1; cdr3_aa: CASSSGTGRYEQYF; cdr3_nt: TGTGCCAGCAGCTCCGGGACAGGGAGATACGAGCAGTACTTC
clone_size: NA; v_call: TRBV7-2; j_call: TRBJ2-7; d_call: NA; cdr3_aa: CASSYLRYEQYF; cdr3_nt: TGTGCCAGCAGCTACTTACGCTACGAGCAGTACTTC
clone_size: NA; v_call: TRBV3-1/TRBV3-2; j_call: TRBJ2-7; d_call: NA; cdr3_aa: CASSISGSSLSEQYF; cdr3_nt: TGTGCCAGCAGTATAAGCGGGTCGTCCCTCTCCGAGCAGTACTTC
clone_size: NA; v_call: TRBV25-1; j_call: TRBJ1-4; d_call: NA; cdr3_aa: CASSGVSGLFREKLFF; cdr3_nt: TGTGCCAGCAGTGGGGTTTCAGGGTTATTCAGAGAAAAACTGTTTTTT
clone_size: NA; v_call: TRBV19; j_call: TRBJ1-4; d_call: NA; cdr3_aa: CASSGPDFSEKLFF; cdr3_nt: TGTGCCAGTAGTGGTCCGGACTTCAGTGAAAAACTGTTTTTT
clone_size: NA; v_call: TRBV7-9; j_call: TRBJ1-1; d_call: NA; cdr3_aa: CASSLGTGIGYYTEAFF; cdr3_nt: TGTGCCAGCAGCTTAGGTACAGGGATAGGGTACTACACTGAAGCTTTCTTT
clone_size: NA; v_call: TRBV29-1; j_call: TRBJ2-2; d_call: NA; cdr3_aa: CSVVDSRSGELFF; cdr3_nt: TGCAGCGTTGTGGACAGTCGTAGCGGGGAGCTGTTTTTT
clone_size: few; v_call: TRBV6-5; j_call: TRBJ1-3; d_call: NA; cdr3_aa: CASVRISSGNTIYF; cdr3_nt: TGTGCCAGCGTGCGTATTAGCTCTGGAAACACCATATATTTT
clone_size: NA; v_call: TRBV27; j_call: TRBJ2-1; d_call: TRBD2; cdr3_aa: CASSSLAGVGNEQFF; cdr3_nt: TGTGCCAGCAGTTCTCTAGCGGGAGTTGGCAATGAGCAGTTCTTC
clone_size: NA; v_call: TRBV18; j_call: TRBJ2-7; d_call: TRBD2; cdr3_aa: CASSIGEGSYEQYF; cdr3_nt: TGTGCCAGCTCTATCGGGGAGGGTTCCTACGAGCAGTACTTC
clone_size: NA; v_call: TRBV3-1/TRBV3-2; j_call: TRBJ1-6; d_call: TRBD1; cdr3_aa: CASSLGTGSSPLHF; cdr3_nt: TGTGCCAGCAGCCTCGGGACAGGGAGCTCACCCCTCCACTTT
clone_size: NA; v_call: TRBV5-1; j_call: TRBJ2-1; d_call: NA; cdr3_aa: CASSNRLVNEQFF; cdr3_nt: TGCGCCAGCAGCAACCGACTAGTAAATGAGCAGTTCTTC
clone_size: few; v_call: TRBV6-1; j_call: TRBJ2-3; d_call: NA; cdr3_aa: CASSEALAATDTQYF; cdr3_nt: TGTGCCAGCAGTGAAGCATTAGCGGCCACAGATACGCAGTATTTT
clone_size: NA; v_call: TRBV11-1; j_call: TRBJ2-5; d_call: NA; cdr3_aa: CASSFSGGETQYF; cdr3_nt: TGTGCCAGCAGCTTTAGTGGCGGGGAGACCCAGTACTTC
clone_size: NA; v_call: TRBV29-1; j_call: TRBJ1-3; d_call: NA; cdr3_aa: CSVSKTSSGNTIYF; cdr3_nt: TGCAGCGTGTCCAAAACCAGCTCTGGAAACACCATATATTTT
clone_size: NA; v_call: TRBV7-3; j_call: TRBJ2-3; d_call: TRBD2; cdr3_aa: CASSLGLAGTDTQYF; cdr3_nt: TGTGCCAGCAGCTTGGGACTAGCGGGCACAGATACGCAGTATTTT
clone_size: NA; v_call: TRBV19; j_call: TRBJ2-7; d_call: TRBD1; cdr3_aa: CASSIGSAGGREQYF; cdr3_nt: TGTGCCAGTAGTATAGGTTCGGCAGGGGGTCGCGAGCAGTACTTC
clone_size: NA; v_call: TRBV5-5; j_call: TRBJ2-5; d_call: NA; cdr3_aa: CASSPRGGQQETQYF; cdr3_nt: TGTGCCAGCAGCCCACGAGGGGGTCAACAAGAGACCCAGTACTTC
clone_size: NA; v_call: TRBV3-1/TRBV3-2; j_call: TRBJ2-7; d_call: NA; cdr3_aa: CASSRGEEQYF; cdr3_nt: TGTGCCAGCAGCCGGGGGGAGGAGCAGTACTTC
clone_size: NA; v_call: TRBV28; j_call: TRBJ2-7; d_call: TRBD1; cdr3_aa: CASSLYRGEQYF; cdr3_nt: TGTGCCAGCAGTTTATACAGGGGCGAGCAGTACTTC
clone_size: NA; v_call: TRBV5-4; j_call: TRBJ2-5; d_call: NA; cdr3_aa: CASSSQAEETQYF; cdr3_nt: TGTGCCAGCAGCTCACAGGCGGAGGAGACCCAGTACTTC
clone_size: few; v_call: TRBV27; j_call: TRBJ2-3; d_call: TRBD2; cdr3_aa: CASSRILAGVRTDTQYF; cdr3_nt: TGTGCCAGCAGCCGTATACTAGCGGGAGTTCGGACAGATACGCAGTATTTT
clone_size: NA; v_call: TRBV7-9; j_call: TRBJ2-7; d_call: NA; cdr3_aa: CASSPSTRSYEQYF; cdr3_nt: TGTGCCAGCAGCCCGAGCACGCGGTCCTACGAGCAGTACTTC
clone_size: NA; v_call: TRBV7-3; j_call: TRBJ2-1; d_call: TRBD2; cdr3_aa: CASSPGPSRAGGNEQFF; cdr3_nt: TGTGCCAGCAGCCCCGGACCGTCTCGGGCGGGAGGTAATGAGCAGTTCTTC
clone_size: NA; v_call: TRBV10-3; j_call: TRBJ2-7; d_call: NA; cdr3_aa: CAISVALGGYEQYF; cdr3_nt: TGTGCCATCAGTGTGGCTTTAGGGGGCTACGAGCAGTACTTC
clone_size: NA; v_call: TRBV27; j_call: TRBJ2-1; d_call: TRBD2; cdr3_aa: CAGRTGTRIFEQFF; cdr3_nt: TGTGCCGGCCGTACCGGGACTAGGATTTTTGAGCAGTTCTTC
clone_size: NA; v_call: TRBV30; j_call: TRBJ2-7; d_call: TRBD1; cdr3_aa: CAWSWTGPYEQYF; cdr3_nt: TGTGCCTGGAGTTGGACAGGGCCCTACGAGCAGTACTTC
clone_size: NA; v_call: TRBV7-2; j_call: TRBJ2-7; d_call: NA; cdr3_aa: CASNQWGRSYEQYF; cdr3_nt: TGTGCCAGCAACCAGTGGGGGAGGAGCTACGAGCAGTACTTC
clone_size: NA; v_call: TRBV3-1/TRBV3-2; j_call: TRBJ1-3; d_call: NA; cdr3_aa: CASSSTGFAGNTIYF; cdr3_nt: TGTGCCAGCAGCTCTACAGGGTTCGCTGGAAACACCATATATTTT
clone_size: few; v_call: TRBV5-1; j_call: TRBJ2-3; d_call: TRBD2; cdr3_aa: CASSSGLAGSTDTQYF; cdr3_nt: TGCGCCAGCAGCTCGGGACTAGCGGGAAGCACAGATACGCAGTATTTT
clone_size: NA; v_call: TRBV3-1/TRBV3-2; j_call: TRBJ2-7; d_call: TRBD2; cdr3_aa: CASSLAGYEQYF; cdr3_nt: TGTGCCAGCAGCCTAGCGGGGTACGAGCAGTACTTC
clone_size: NA; v_call: TRBV27; j_call: TRBJ2-7; d_call: TRBD2; cdr3_aa: CASSAGTSGRRIEQYF; cdr3_nt: TGTGCCAGCAGTGCCGGGACTAGCGGGAGGAGGATCGAGCAGTACTTC
clone_size: NA; v_call: TRBV5-1; j_call: TRBJ2-7; d_call: TRBD1; cdr3_aa: CASSQGQGVWQYF; cdr3_nt: TGCGCCAGCAGCCAGGGACAGGGCGTCTGGCAGTACTTC
clone_size: NA; v_call: TRBV25-1; j_call: TRBJ2-2; d_call: TRBD2; cdr3_aa: CASSEYGTSGYTGELFF; cdr3_nt: TGTGCCAGCAGTGAATATGGGACTAGCGGATACACCGGGGAGCTGTTTTTT
clone_size: NA; v_call: TRBV5-5; j_call: TRBJ2-1; d_call: TRBD2; cdr3_aa: CASSWLAGSGNEQFF; cdr3_nt: TGTGCCAGCAGCTGGCTAGCGGGATCCGGTAATGAGCAGTTCTTC
clone_size: NA; v_call: TRBV18; j_call: TRBJ2-1; d_call: TRBD1; cdr3_aa: CASSPPGTVYNEQFF; cdr3_nt: TGTGCCAGCTCACCACCCGGGACAGTATACAATGAGCAGTTCTTC
clone_size: NA; v_call: TRBV2; j_call: TRBJ2-3; d_call: NA; cdr3_aa: CASGTGRETDTQYF; cdr3_nt: TGTGCCAGCGGCACAGGGAGAGAAACAGATACGCAGTATTTT
clone_size: NA; v_call: TRBV9; j_call: TRBJ2-3; d_call: NA; cdr3_aa: CASSVTSTVTDTQYF; cdr3_nt: TGTGCCAGCAGCGTAACTAGTACGGTCACAGATACGCAGTATTTT
clone_size: NA; v_call: TRBV9; j_call: TRBJ2-1; d_call: TRBD2; cdr3_aa: CASSPNGLAPEIGNEQFF; cdr3_nt: TGTGCCAGCAGCCCGAACGGACTAGCGCCTGAGATCGGCAATGAGCAGTTCTTC
clone_size: NA; v_call: TRBV5-1; j_call: TRBJ2-7; d_call: NA; cdr3_aa: CASSTLATSYEQYF; cdr3_nt: TGCGCCAGCAGCACCCTAGCCACGTCCTACGAGCAGTACTTC
clone_size: NA; v_call: TRBV4-2; j_call: TRBJ2-1; d_call: TRBD2; cdr3_aa: CASSQTGTSGLNEQFF; cdr3_nt: TGTGCCAGCAGCCAAACCGGGACTAGCGGGCTAAATGAGCAGTTCTTC
clone_size: NA; v_call: TRBV6-4; j_call: TRBJ2-3; d_call: TRBD1; cdr3_aa: CASGTGGADTQYF; cdr3_nt: TGTGCCAGCGGGACAGGGGGGGCAGATACGCAGTATTTT
clone_size: many; v_call: TRBV29-1; j_call: TRBJ1-4; d_call: TRBD1; cdr3_aa: CSVQVRDRGLTEKLFF; cdr3_nt: TGCAGCGTTCAGGTCCGGGACAGGGGGCTGACTGAAAAACTGTTTTTT
clone_size: NA; v_call: TRBV6-4; j_call: TRBJ2-1; d_call: TRBD1; cdr3_aa: CATSGQGYNEQFF; cdr3_nt: TGTGCCACCTCGGGACAGGGCTACAATGAGCAGTTCTTC
clone_size: NA; v_call: TRBV19; j_call: TRBJ1-2; d_call: NA; cdr3_aa: CASSIDARDGYGYTF; cdr3_nt: TGTGCCAGTAGTATAGACGCCAGGGATGGCTATGGCTACACCTTC
clone_size: NA; v_call: TRBV5-1; j_call: TRBJ1-1; d_call: TRBD1; cdr3_aa: CASSHGRQGATEAFF; cdr3_nt: TGCGCCAGCAGCCACGGCCGACAGGGGGCAACTGAAGCTTTCTTT
clone_size: NA; v_call: TRBV18; j_call: TRBJ1-2; d_call: NA; cdr3_aa: CASSPQGYGYTF; cdr3_nt: TGTGCCAGCTCACCTCAGGGGTACGGCTACACCTTC
clone_size: NA; v_call: TRBV27; j_call: TRBJ2-1; d_call: NA; cdr3_aa: CASRMRLDSYNEQFF; cdr3_nt: TGTGCCAGCAGGATGAGACTTGACTCCTACAATGAGCAGTTCTTC